The 26 T cell receptor beta chains below come from one sample, sequenced in a study of CD8 T cells in ankylosing spondylitis. TCRdb re-analysed the 5' RACE reads in MiXCR, keeping a single row per CDR3 protein. This table holds under 9,000 distinct CDR3 sequences, more than 8% found once. Sequenced input: blood, either unsorted or a sorted T cell fraction (not recorded which). The receptor set was obtained from a male donor with ankylosing spondylitis or in good health (not recorded which).

This clonotype has at least ten counts. V usage is TRBV9 and J usage is TRBJ2-1, with D tentatively TRBD1 (6 bases). The V and J ends lost 1 base and 3 bases respectively, with 26 bases between them. The CDR3 covers 20 residues. Germline V gene data show CDR1 as SGDLS and CDR2 as YYNGEE. The CDR3 region has the DNA TGTGCCAGCAGCGTATCCTCTTTGGACAGTAAGTACCCTATCTACAATGAGCAGTTCTTC. Encoded protein: CASSVSSLDSKYPIYNEQFF.

In the case of this clonotype: One base away lies a much larger clone, so this may be a sequencing read error. This CDR3 reads CASSPPTGGTQYF. CDR3 DNA sequence: TGTGCCAGCAGCCCCCCGACAGGGGGGACCCAGTACTTC. This chain links TRBV14 with TRBJ2-5; 9 nucleotides match TRBD1. The CDR3 loop spans 13 amino acids. Germline V gene sequence: CDR1 SGHDN, CDR2 FVKESK. With V trimmed by 4 bases and J by 7 bases, 4 bases remained unmatched.

As to this clonotype: A single base separates this from a much larger clone, so it may be a read error. The chain has TRBV9 and TRBJ2-1; 7 bases agree with TRBD2. CDR1 is SGDLS and CDR2 is YYNGEE in the germline V gene. The CDR3 has 12 residues. This CDR3 is CASSSIGTNPTF. The CDR3 coding sequence is TGTGCCAGCAGCTCCATCGGGACTAACCCCACCTTC.

This clonotype has a handful of counts. The J gene is TRBJ2-6, the V gene TRBV9, with TRBD1 matching over 11 bases. V was clipped by 3 bases and J by 0 bases; unmatched bases: 5. The CDR3 extends over 18 amino acids. The germline V gene has CDR1 SGDLS and CDR2 YYNGEE. CDR3 nucleotide sequence: TGTGCCAGCAGCGAGAGGACAGGGGGCCGCTCTGGGGCCAACGTCCTGACTTTC. Translated: CASSERTGGRSGANVLTF.

The rearrangement links TRBV9 to TRBJ2-1; D perhaps matches TRBD2 (5 bases). The germline CDR1 and CDR2 sequences are SGDLS and YYNGEE. Trimming shortened V by 2 bases and J by 6 bases, and 15 bases separated the two germline ends. CDR3 length equals 15 residues. The DNA for the CDR3 is TGTGCCAGCAGCGTGACAAGCGGAACTGTCAATGAGCAGTTCTTC. It codes for CASSVTSGTVNEQFF.

The chain carries TRBV9 and TRBJ2-1; D call uncertain. This CDR3 contains 15 residues. From germline, CDR1 is SGDLS and CDR2 YYNGEE. V was pared by 0 bases and J by 0 bases, with 7 bases between. The CDR3 reads CASSVDASSYNEQFF. In DNA, the CDR3 is TGTGCCAGCAGCGTAGACGCAAGCTCCTACAATGAGCAGTTCTTC.

This clonotype was counted only a few times. The chain recombines TRBV9 with TRBJ2-1; 11 positions match TRBD2. CDR3 length: 18 residues. Losses at the gene ends were 4 bases for V and 4 bases for J; bases not matched to a gene: 13. CDR1 is SGDLS and CDR2 is YYNGEE in the germline V gene. The CDR3 sequence: CASSLPRGGTSGYNEQFF. Here the CDR3 DNA reads TGTGCCAGCAGCTTACCGAGGGGTGGGACTAGCGGATACAATGAGCAGTTCTTC. The full variable domain, completed using reference TRBV9 and TRBJ2-1, is DSGVTQTPKHLITATGQRVTLRCSPRSGDLSVYWYQQSLDQGLQFLIQYYNGEERAKGNILERFSAQQFPDLHSELNLSSLELGDSALYFCASSLPRGGTSGYNEQFFGPGTRLTVL.

This clonotype is judged medium-sized. J is TRBJ1-6 and V is TRBV6-5; D might be TRBD1 (5 bases). The CDR3 length is 15 residues. Trimming removed 2 bases from V and 10 bases from J, with 15 bases in between. Germline CDR1 reads MNHEY; CDR2 reads SVGAGI. The CDR3 here is CASSYDQGRGSPLHF. The CDR3 nucleotides are TGTGCCAGCAGTTACGATCAGGGACGAGGGTCACCCCTCCACTTT.

The chain couples TRBV9 to TRBJ2-2; perhaps TRBD2 as D (5 bases). V dropped 0 bases and J dropped 8 bases, with 5 bases sitting between them. CDR1 is SGDLS, CDR2 YYNGEE, per germline. The CDR3 extends over 12 amino acids. The CDR3 DNA follows: TGTGCCAGCAGCGTAGGAGGGGGGGAGCTGTTTTTT. It is translated as CASSVGGGELFF.

This clonotype was seen many times. V and J are TRBV9 and TRBJ2-1, with 7 bases identical to TRBD1. V shed 0 bases and J 4 bases; nucleotides not matched to a gene: 7. Germline CDR1 reads SGDLS; CDR2 reads YYNGEE. There are 16 residues in the CDR3. The CDR3 sequence is CASSVGGGFGYNEQFF. CDR3 nucleotides: TGTGCCAGCAGCGTAGGAGGGGGCTTTGGATACAATGAGCAGTTCTTC.

This clonotype was counted a single time. Its ends do not fully match the called genes, so a read error is possible. The chain combines TRBV9 with TRBJ2-2; 8 bases are a match to TRBD1. Germline CDR1 and CDR2: SGDLS and YYNGEE. CDR3 length: 17 amino acids. CDR3 nucleotide sequence: TGTGCCAGCAGCCCCCAGACAGGGGCCTCGAACACCGGGGAGCTGATTTTT. Its protein is CASSPQTGASNTGELIF. Full variable domain (rest looked up from reference TRBV9 and TRBJ2-2): DSGVTQTPKHLITATGQRVTLRCSPRSGDLSVYWYQQSLDQGLQFLIQYYNGEERAKGNILERFSAQQFPDLHSELNLSSLELGDSALYFCASSPQTGASNTGELIFGEGSRLTVL.

By share of the sample, this clonotype is medium-sized. The chain joins TRBV6-4 to TRBJ2-7, with D maybe TRBD2 (6 bases). The V gene lost 3 bases and the J gene lost 3 bases, with 12 bases spanning the gap. Germline V gives CDR1 MRHNA, CDR2 SNTAGT. This CDR3 contains 14 residues. As DNA, the CDR3 is TGTGCCAGCAGTGAATTGCGGGATGACTACGAGCAGTACGTC. Protein sequence: CASSELRDDYEQYV.

The gene calls are TRBV9 and TRBJ2-1; the match to TRBD2 covers 9 bases. The germline gives CDR1 SGDLS, CDR2 YYNGEE. V lost 3 bases and J lost 3; bases outside the gene matches: 4. There are 15 residues in the CDR3. The CDR3 DNA reads TGTGCCAGCAGCGGCCCTAGCGGGGACTACAATGAGCAGTTCTTC. Its protein product is CASSGPSGDYNEQFF. Looking up the rest from reference TRBV9 and TRBJ2-1 gives the full variable domain: DSGVTQTPKHLITATGQRVTLRCSPRSGDLSVYWYQQSLDQGLQFLIQYYNGEERAKGNILERFSAQQFPDLHSELNLSSLELGDSALYFCASSGPSGDYNEQFFGPGTRLTVL.

This chain links TRBV9 with TRBJ2-5, with 8 nucleotides matching TRBD1. The CDR3 length is 14 residues. V trimming: 3 bases; J trimming: 5 bases; junction bases outside the gene matches: 6. Germline V gene lookup returns CDR1 SGDLS and CDR2 YYNGEE. DNA of the CDR3: TGTGCCAGCAGCGCGTCGAACAGGGGGGAGACCCAGTACTTC. Protein sequence: CASSASNRGETQYF.

The chain recombines TRBV9 with TRBJ1-6; D is unclear. The V and J ends lost 2 bases and 0 bases respectively, with 9 bases between them. The CDR3 spans 16 residues. Per the germline V gene, CDR1 is SGDLS and CDR2 is YYNGEE. CDR3 DNA sequence: TGTGCCAGCAGCGTGGAGGGAAGCTCCTATAATTCACCCCTCCACTTT. It specifies CASSVEGSSYNSPLHF.

This clonotype has a handful of counts. The chain combines TRBV9 with TRBJ2-3; a possible D gene is TRBD1 (5 bases). This CDR3 spans 14 amino acids. Trimming pared 0 bases from V and 0 bases from J, leaving 5 bases between. Germline lookup yields CDR1 SGDLS and CDR2 YYNGEE. The CDR3 region has the DNA TGTGCCAGCAGCGTAGACAGGAGCACAGATACGCAGTATTTT. It yields the protein CASSVDRSTDTQYF.

This chain uses TRBV9 with TRBJ2-3; D gene unclear. Germline V gives CDR1 SGDLS, CDR2 YYNGEE. There are 13 residues in the CDR3. Deletions cut 0 bases from V and 3 bases from J, with 5 bases between. Here the CDR3 reads CASSVDLTDTQYF. CDR3 nucleotide sequence: TGTGCCAGCAGCGTAGATTTGACAGATACGCAGTATTTT.

By share of the sample, this clonotype is medium-sized. The chain carries TRBV9 and TRBJ2-3, with TRBD1 matching 9 bases. Germline V gene lookup returns CDR1 SGDLS and CDR2 YYNGEE. J gave up 4 bases and V 0 bases, and 6 bases lay outside the gene matches. The CDR3 contains 16 residues. In DNA form, the CDR3 reads TGTGCCAGCAGCGTAGTCTCAGGACAGGGGTCAGATACGCAGTATTTT. This codes for CASSVVSGQGSDTQYF.

This clonotype was seen at least ten times. This sequence joins TRBV9 and TRBJ2-1; TRBD2 matches at 13 bases. Germline V gene sequence: CDR1 SGDLS, CDR2 YYNGEE. J gave up 7 bases and V 4 bases, and 5 bases lay outside the gene matches. The CDR3 covers 15 residues. The CDR3 nucleotides read TGTGCCAGCAGCTACACTAGCGGGGGGGTAAATGAGCAGTTCTTC. Its translation is CASSYTSGGVNEQFF. The variable domain in full, with the rest retrieved from reference TRBV9 and TRBJ2-1, is DSGVTQTPKHLITATGQRVTLRCSPRSGDLSVYWYQQSLDQGLQFLIQYYNGEERAKGNILERFSAQQFPDLHSELNLSSLELGDSALYFCASSYTSGGVNEQFFGPGTRLTVL.

This clonotype was seen a handful of times. V and J are TRBV9 and TRBJ1-4; 7 nucleotides align to TRBD1. The CDR3 loop spans 15 amino acids. Germline V lookup: CDR1 SGDLS, CDR2 YYNGEE. J was trimmed by 7 bases and V by 3 bases; bases with no gene match: 9. CDR3 in DNA: TGTGCCAGCAGCGCAGAGACAGGGTTGGGTGAAAAACTGTTTTTT. Amino acids: CASSAETGLGEKLFF.

This clonotype was seen at least ten times. The rearrangement joins TRBV9 to TRBJ2-3, with TRBD1 identical over 8 bases. The CDR3 is 14 residues long. The V and J ends lost 2 bases and 2 bases, in that order; junction bases with no gene match: 1. Germline V CDR1 and CDR2: SGDLS, YYNGEE. This CDR3 is CASSVDRATDTQYF. The CDR3, as DNA: TGTGCCAGCAGCGTGGACAGGGCCACAGATACGCAGTATTTT.

This clonotype was seen only a few times. The V call is TRBV9, the J call TRBJ2-2, with D uncertain. CDR1 is SGDLS and CDR2 is YYNGEE in the germline V gene. Trimming cost V 4 bases and J 6 bases, with 4 bases left between them. This CDR3 has 11 amino acids. The chain's CDR3 is CASSSPGELFF. The CDR3 nucleotides read TGTGCCAGCAGCTCCCCCGGGGAGCTGTTTTTT.

This clonotype has ten or more counts. This chain links TRBV9 with TRBJ1-4; D unclear. With 3 bases removed from V and 0 bases from J, the gap between germline ends came to 12 bases. This CDR3 contains 16 residues. Germline-derived CDR1 and CDR2 are SGDLS and YYNGEE. CDR3: CASSASVGATNEKLFF. CDR3 nucleotides: TGTGCCAGCAGCGCTTCAGTGGGCGCAACTAATGAAAAACTGTTTTTT.

This clonotype was found a few times. The chain recombines TRBV9 with TRBJ2-1, with 10 nucleotides matching TRBD2. This CDR3 is 15 amino acids long. Germline lookup yields CDR1 SGDLS and CDR2 YYNGEE. V lost 3 bases to trimming and J lost 3 bases; unmatched junction nucleotides: 3. CDR3 sequence (DNA): TGTGCCAGCAGCGACAGGACTAGCGGCTACAATGAGCAGTTCTTC. It translates to CASSDRTSGYNEQFF. Looking up the rest from reference TRBV9 and TRBJ2-1 gives the full variable domain: DSGVTQTPKHLITATGQRVTLRCSPRSGDLSVYWYQQSLDQGLQFLIQYYNGEERAKGNILERFSAQQFPDLHSELNLSSLELGDSALYFCASSDRTSGYNEQFFGPGTRLTVL.

This chain connects TRBV9 to TRBJ2-6; unclear D gene. V was clipped by 7 bases and J by 1 base, with 0 bases between them. The CDR3 runs to 11 residues. The germline gives CDR1 SGDLS, CDR2 YYNGEE. In DNA, the CDR3 is TGTGCCAGCTCTGGGGCCAACGTCCTGACTTTC. It translates to CASSGANVLTF.

This clonotype appeared many times. The chain joins TRBV9 to TRBJ1-4; 11 positions agree with TRBD1. The trim removed 3 bases at V and 11 bases at J, leaving 6 bases unmatched. In germline, CDR1 is SGDLS, CDR2 YYNGEE. The CDR3 consists of 14 residues. The CDR3 DNA is TGTGCCAGCAGCGCATTGGGACAGGGGGACAAACTGTTTTTT. Translating it yields CASSALGQGDKLFF.